Listed below are T cell receptor beta chains from one sample, sequenced in a study of cytomegalovirus exposure and HLA in healthy donors. The table came from immunoSEQ multiplex PCR; TCRdb's copy has only in-frame clones and leaves some out. The table shows fewer than 200,000 clones, with 55% to 75% occurring only once. Sample: PBMCs. All receptors derive from a human donor in good health. The CDR3 runs from the conserved cysteine through the conserved F or W. The D gene is left open where the match is weak. Some rows mark clone size as missing; the rest say once, few, many or name a class of expanded clone.

TRBV7-2,TRBD1,-,TRBJ1-1,TGTGCCAGCAGCTTAGGCGGGACAGGGGGCACTGAAGCTTTCTTT,CASSLGGTGGTEAFF
TRBV9,TRBD1,-,TRBJ1-2,TGTGCCAGCAGCCCCACGGACAGGGGTATTGGCTACACCTTC,CASSPTDRGIGYTF
TRBV7-3,-,-,TRBJ1-2,TGTGCCAGCAGCGAACGACCGGGTACCTATGGCTACACCTTC,CASSERPGTYGYTF
TRBV6-4,TRBD2,-,TRBJ2-1,TGTGCCAGCAGCCCACTAGCGGGGGGGCAGAATGAGCAGTTCTTC,CASSPLAGGQNEQFF
TRBV2,TRBD1,-,TRBJ1-6,TGTGCCAGCAGCCTCGACAGGGGGTATAATTCACCCCTCCACTTT,CASSLDRGYNSPLHF
TRBV29-1,-,few,TRBJ1-3,TGCAGCGTTGAATCCAGGGCTGGAAACACCATATATTTT,CSVESRAGNTIYF
TRBV5-1,TRBD1,-,TRBJ1-4,TGCGCCAGCAGCTTGGGCGACAGGGAAAATGAAAAACTGTTTTTT,CASSLGDRENEKLFF
TRBV6-5,TRBD2,-,TRBJ2-3,TGTGCCAGCAGTTACTCGATTAGCGGGGACACAGATACGCAGTATTTT,CASSYSISGDTDTQYF
TRBV2,TRBD1,-,TRBJ1-4,TGTGCCAGCAGTGAAAGTAAGGGACAGATTAATGAAAAACTGTTTTTT,CASSESKGQINEKLFF
TRBV4-3,-,-,TRBJ2-7,TGCGCCAGCAGCTCGAACAGGGCCTACGAGCAGTACTTC,CASSSNRAYEQYF
TRBV19,TRBD1,-,TRBJ1-6,TGTGCCAGTAGTACAAGACAGGGAGGGACAGGTTCACCCCTCCACTTT,CASSTRQGGTGSPLHF
TRBV14,TRBD1,-,TRBJ2-1,TGTGCCAGCAGCCGACAGGGTTCGAGTGAGCAGTTCTTC,CASSRQGSSEQFF
TRBV5-1,TRBD1,-,TRBJ1-2,TGCGCCAGCAGCTTGCTACAGGGGGCGAACTATGGCTACACCTTC,CASSLLQGANYGYTF
TRBV18,-,-,TRBJ2-5,TGTGCCAGCTCACCAGGGCAGGAAGAGACCCAGTACTTC,CASSPGQEETQYF
TRBV7-8,-,-,TRBJ1-1,TGTGCCAGCAGCTCCGAACGAGTCACTGAAGCTTTCTTT,CASSSERVTEAFF
TRBV7-2,-,-,TRBJ1-2,TGTGCCAGCAGCTTCGATTCGGAGACGGGAGGCGACGGCTACACCTTC,CASSFDSETGGDGYTF
TRBV29-1,-,few,TRBJ1-1,TGCAGCGCCGCACGGGAGATTAACACTGAAGCTTTCTTT,CSAAREINTEAFF
TRBV19,-,-,TRBJ2-1,TGTGCCAGTAGTATGGAGCAGGGCTTCGATGAGCAGTTCTTC,CASSMEQGFDEQFF
TRBV5-1,TRBD1,-,TRBJ1-2,TGCGCCAGCAGCTTGGGAGGGGGCTCAGCTGGCTACACCTTC,CASSLGGGSAGYTF
TRBV6-5,-,-,TRBJ1-2,TGTGCCAGCAGTTCCAACGCCGGGGAAAATGGCTACACCTTC,CASSSNAGENGYTF